The clone carrying this T cell receptor (beta chain) came up a few times. This entry belongs to a study of blood T cell repertoires in COVID-19. Study background: The analysed material was cDNA or gDNA that came from T cells, B-cell-depleted T cells, or PBMCs.

The CDR3 totals 14 residues. Germline CDR1 SEHNR, CDR2 FQNEAQ (reference sequence). V was clipped by 2 bases and J by 3 bases, with 11 bases between them. Measured with immunoSEQ multiplex PCR; TCRdb has only the in-frame clones, and not every one. The sample yields tens of thousands of clones, roughly 88% seen once. Sequenced material: peripheral blood. V is TRBV7-9 and J is TRBJ2-7; possible D gene TRBD2, 6 bases. The TCR comes from a woman aged 50 to 65 with active COVID-19. In DNA form, the CDR3 reads TGTGCCAGCAGCTTACCCGGGACTTACTACGAGCAGTACTTC. Protein: CASSLPGTYYEQYF. Drawing the rest from reference TRBV7-9 and TRBJ2-7, the complete variable domain is DTGVSQNPRHKITKRGQNVTFRCDPISEHNRLYWYRQTLGQGPEFLTYFQNEAQLEKSRLLSDRFSAERPKGSFSTLEIQRTEQGDSAMYLCASSLPGTYYEQYFGPGTRLTVT.